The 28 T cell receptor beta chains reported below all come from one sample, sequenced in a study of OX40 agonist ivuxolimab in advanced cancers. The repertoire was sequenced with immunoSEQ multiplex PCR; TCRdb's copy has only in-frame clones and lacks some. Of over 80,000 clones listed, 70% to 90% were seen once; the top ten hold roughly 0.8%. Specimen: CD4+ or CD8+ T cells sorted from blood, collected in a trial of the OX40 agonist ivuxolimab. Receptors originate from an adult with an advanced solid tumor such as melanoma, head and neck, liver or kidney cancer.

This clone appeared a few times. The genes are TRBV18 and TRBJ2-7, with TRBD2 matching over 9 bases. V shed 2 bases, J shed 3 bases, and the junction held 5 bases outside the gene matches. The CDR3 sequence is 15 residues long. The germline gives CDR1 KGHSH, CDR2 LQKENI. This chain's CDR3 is CASSPAGGPRYEQYV. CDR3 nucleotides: TGTGCCAGCTCACCAGCGGGAGGGCCCCGCTACGAGCAGTACGTC.

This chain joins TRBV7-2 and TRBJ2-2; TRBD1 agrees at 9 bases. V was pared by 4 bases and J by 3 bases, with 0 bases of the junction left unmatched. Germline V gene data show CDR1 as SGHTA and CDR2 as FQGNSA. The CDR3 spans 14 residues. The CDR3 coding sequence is TGTGCCAGCAGCTGGGACAGGGACACCGGGGAGCTGTTTTTT. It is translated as CASSWDRDTGELFF.

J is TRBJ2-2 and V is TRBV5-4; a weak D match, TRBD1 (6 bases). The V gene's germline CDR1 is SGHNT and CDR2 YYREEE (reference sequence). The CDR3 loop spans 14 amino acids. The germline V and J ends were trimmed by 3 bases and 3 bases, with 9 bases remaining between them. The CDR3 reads CASSSSGDTGELFF. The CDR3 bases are TGTGCCAGCAGCTCGTCAGGGGACACCGGGGAGCTGTTTTTT.

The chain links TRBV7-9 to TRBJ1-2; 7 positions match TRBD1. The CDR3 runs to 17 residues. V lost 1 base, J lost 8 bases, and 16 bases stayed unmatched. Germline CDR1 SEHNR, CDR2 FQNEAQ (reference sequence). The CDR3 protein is CASSLGRGQPFSKGYTF. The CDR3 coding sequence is TGTGCCAGCAGCTTAGGTCGGGGACAGCCCTTTTCCAAAGGCTACACCTTC.

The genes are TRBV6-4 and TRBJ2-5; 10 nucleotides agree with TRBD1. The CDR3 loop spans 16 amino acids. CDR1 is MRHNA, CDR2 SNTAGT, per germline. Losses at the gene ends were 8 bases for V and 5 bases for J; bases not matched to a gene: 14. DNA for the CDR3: TGTGCCAGCTCGCATACCGGGACAGGGGCCGTGGAGACCCAGTACTTC. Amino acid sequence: CASSHTGTGAVETQYF.

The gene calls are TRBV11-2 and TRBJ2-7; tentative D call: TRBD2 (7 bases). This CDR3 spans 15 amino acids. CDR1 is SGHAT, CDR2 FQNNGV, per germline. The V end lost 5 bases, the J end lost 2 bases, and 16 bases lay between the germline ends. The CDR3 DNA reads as TGTGCCAGCAGCCTCCAAACGGGGGGCGCCTACGAGCAGTACTTC. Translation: CASSLQTGGAYEQYF.

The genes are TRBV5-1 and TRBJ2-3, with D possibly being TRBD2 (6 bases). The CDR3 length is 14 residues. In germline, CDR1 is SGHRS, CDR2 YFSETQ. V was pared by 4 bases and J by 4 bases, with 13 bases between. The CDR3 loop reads CASSPGTRSDTQYF. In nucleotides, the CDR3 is TGCGCCAGCAGCCCCGGGACTCGTTCAGATACGCAGTATTTT.

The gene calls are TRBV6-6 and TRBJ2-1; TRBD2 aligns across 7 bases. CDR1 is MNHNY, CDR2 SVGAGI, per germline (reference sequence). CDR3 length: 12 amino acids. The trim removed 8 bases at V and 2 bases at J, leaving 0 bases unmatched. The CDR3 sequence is CASGRAYNEQFF. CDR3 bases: TGTGCCAGCGGGAGGGCCTACAATGAGCAGTTCTTC.

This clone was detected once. The CDR3 bases are TGTGCCAGCAGCTTAAAGGCGGGGAACACTGAAGCTTTCTTT. This sequence encodes CASSLKAGNTEAFF. The chain combines TRBV7-3 with TRBJ1-1; D remains ambiguous. Germline loops: CDR1 SGHTA, CDR2 FQGTGA. V was cut by 1 base and J by 1 base, with 7 bases left in between. The CDR3 has 14 residues.

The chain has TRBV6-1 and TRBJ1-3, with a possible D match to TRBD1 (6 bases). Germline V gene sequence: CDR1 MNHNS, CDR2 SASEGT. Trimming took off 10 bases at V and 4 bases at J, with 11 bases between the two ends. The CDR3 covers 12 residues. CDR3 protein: CATRTVGNTIYF. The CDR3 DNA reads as TGTGCCACCAGGACAGTCGGAAACACCATATATTTT.

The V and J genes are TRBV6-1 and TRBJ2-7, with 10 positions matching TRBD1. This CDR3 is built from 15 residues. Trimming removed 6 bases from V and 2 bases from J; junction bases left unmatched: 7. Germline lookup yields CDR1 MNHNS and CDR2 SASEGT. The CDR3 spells CASRDWTGGTYEQYF. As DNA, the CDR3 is TGTGCCAGCAGGGACTGGACAGGGGGGACCTACGAGCAGTACTTC.

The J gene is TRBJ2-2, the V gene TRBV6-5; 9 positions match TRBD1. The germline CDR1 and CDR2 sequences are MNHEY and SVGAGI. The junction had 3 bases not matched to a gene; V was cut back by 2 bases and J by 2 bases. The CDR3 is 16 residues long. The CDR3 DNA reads TGTGCCAGCAGTTACCCGGACAGGGGCAACACCGGGGAGCTGTTTTTT. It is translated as CASSYPDRGNTGELFF.

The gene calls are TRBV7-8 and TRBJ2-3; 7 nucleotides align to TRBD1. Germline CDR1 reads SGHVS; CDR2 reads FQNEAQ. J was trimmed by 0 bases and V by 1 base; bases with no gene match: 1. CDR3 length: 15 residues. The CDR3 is CASSLVTGSTDTQYF. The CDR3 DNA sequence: TGTGCCAGCAGCTTAGTGACAGGGAGCACAGATACGCAGTATTTT.

The chain's CDR3 is CASSHRTGQGDSPLHF. CDR3 coding DNA: TGTGCCAGCTCCCACCGTACAGGACAGGGGGATTCACCCCTCCACTTT. The genes are TRBV18 and TRBJ1-6, with 10 nucleotides matching TRBD1. The CDR3 is 16 residues long. J gave up 8 bases and V 6 bases, and 10 bases lay outside the gene matches. CDR1 and CDR2 (germline): KGHSH, LQKENI.

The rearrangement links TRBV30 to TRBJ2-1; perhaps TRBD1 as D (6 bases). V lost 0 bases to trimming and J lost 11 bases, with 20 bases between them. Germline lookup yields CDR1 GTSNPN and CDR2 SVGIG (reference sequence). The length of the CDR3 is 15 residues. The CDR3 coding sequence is TGTGCCTGGAGTGTGGGGATTCAAGGAAGGGGGAAGCAGTTCTTC. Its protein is CAWSVGIQGRGKQFF.

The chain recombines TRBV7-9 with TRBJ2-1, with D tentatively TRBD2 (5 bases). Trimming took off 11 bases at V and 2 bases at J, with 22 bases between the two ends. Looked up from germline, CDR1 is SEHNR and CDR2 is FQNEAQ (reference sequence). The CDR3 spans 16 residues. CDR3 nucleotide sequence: TGTGCCTGGAGAGAAGGAGGAGAGGGCCCCTACAATGAGCAGTTCTTC. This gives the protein CAWREGGEGPYNEQFF.

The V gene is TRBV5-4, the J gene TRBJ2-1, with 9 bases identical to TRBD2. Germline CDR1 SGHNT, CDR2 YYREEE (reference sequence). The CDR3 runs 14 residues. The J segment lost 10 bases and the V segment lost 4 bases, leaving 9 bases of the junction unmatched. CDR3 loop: CASSSPGLAKEQFF. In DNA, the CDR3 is TGTGCCAGCAGCAGTCCGGGACTAGCTAAGGAGCAGTTCTTC. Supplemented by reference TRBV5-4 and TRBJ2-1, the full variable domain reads ETGVTQSPTHLIKTRGQQVTLRCSSQSGHNTVSWYQQALGQGPQFIFQYYREEENGRGNFPPRFSGLQFPNYSSELNVNALELDDSALYLCASSSPGLAKEQFFGPGTRLTVL.

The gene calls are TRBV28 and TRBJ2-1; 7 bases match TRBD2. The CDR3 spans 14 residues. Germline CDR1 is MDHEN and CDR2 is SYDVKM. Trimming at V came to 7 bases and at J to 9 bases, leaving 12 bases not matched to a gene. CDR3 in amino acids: CASNPPGTNSEQFF. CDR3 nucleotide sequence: TGTGCCAGCAATCCCCCGGGGACTAACTCTGAGCAGTTCTTC.

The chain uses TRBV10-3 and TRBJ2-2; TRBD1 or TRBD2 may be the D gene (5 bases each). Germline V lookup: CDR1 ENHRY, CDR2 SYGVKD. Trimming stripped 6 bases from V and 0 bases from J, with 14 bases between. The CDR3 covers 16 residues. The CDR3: CAIRGVGSSNTGELFF. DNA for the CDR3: TGTGCCATCAGGGGGGTCGGCAGTTCGAACACCGGGGAGCTGTTTTTT.

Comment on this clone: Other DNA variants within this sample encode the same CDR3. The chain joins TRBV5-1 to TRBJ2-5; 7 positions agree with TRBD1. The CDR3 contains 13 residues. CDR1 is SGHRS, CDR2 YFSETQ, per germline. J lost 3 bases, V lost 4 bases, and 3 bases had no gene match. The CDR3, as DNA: TGCGCCAGCAGCCTGGGACAGAAAGAGACCCAGTACTTC. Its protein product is CASSLGQKETQYF.

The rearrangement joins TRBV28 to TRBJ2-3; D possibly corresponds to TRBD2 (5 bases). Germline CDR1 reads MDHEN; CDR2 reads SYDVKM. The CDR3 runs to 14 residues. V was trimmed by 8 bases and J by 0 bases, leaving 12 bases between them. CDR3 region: CASERASSTDTQYF. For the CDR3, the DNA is TGTGCCAGCGAGAGGGCCTCTAGCACAGATACGCAGTATTTT.

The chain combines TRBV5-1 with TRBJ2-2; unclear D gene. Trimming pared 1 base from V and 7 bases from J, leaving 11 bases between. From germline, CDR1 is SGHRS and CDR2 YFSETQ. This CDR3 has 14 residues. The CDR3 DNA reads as TGCGCCAGCAGCTTGAGGGCCCAGGACGGGGAGCTGTTTTTT. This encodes CASSLRAQDGELFF.

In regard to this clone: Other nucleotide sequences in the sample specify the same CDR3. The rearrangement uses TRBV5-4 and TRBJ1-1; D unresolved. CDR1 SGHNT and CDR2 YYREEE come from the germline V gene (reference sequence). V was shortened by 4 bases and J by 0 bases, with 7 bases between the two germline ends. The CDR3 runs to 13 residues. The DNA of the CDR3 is TGTGCCAGCAGCGGAAGTTTGAACACTGAAGCTTTCTTT. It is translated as CASSGSLNTEAFF.

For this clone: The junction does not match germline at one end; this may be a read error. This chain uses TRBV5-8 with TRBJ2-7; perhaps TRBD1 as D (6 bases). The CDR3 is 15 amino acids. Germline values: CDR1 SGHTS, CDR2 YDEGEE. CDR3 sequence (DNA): TGTGCCAGCAGCTTGGCAGACAGGCCCTCCAACGAGCAGTACTTC. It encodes CASSLADRPSNEQYF. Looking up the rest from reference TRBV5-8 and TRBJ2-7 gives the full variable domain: EAGVTQSPTHLIKTRGQQATLRCSPISGHTSVYWYQQALGLGLQFLLWYDEGEERNRGNFPPRFSGRQFPNYSSELNVNALELEDSALYLCASSLADRPSNEQYFGPGTRLTVT.

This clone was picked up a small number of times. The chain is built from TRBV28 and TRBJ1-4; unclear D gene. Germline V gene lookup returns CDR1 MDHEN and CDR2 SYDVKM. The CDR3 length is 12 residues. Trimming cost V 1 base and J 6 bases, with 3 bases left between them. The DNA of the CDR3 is TGTGCCAGCAGTTTATTGGATGAAAAACTGTTTTTT. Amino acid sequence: CASSLLDEKLFF.

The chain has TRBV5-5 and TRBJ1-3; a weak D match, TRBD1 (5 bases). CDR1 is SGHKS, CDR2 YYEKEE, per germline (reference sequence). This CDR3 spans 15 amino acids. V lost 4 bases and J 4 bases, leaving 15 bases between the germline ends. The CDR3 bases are TGTGCCAGCAGCATCGCAGGGACCCTCGGAAACACCATATATTTT. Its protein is CASSIAGTLGNTIYF.

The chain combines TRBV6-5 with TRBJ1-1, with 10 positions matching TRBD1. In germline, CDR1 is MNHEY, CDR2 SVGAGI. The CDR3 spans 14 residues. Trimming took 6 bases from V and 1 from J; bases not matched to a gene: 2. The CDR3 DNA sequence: TGTGCCAGCAGGAGACAGGGGGCGAACACTGAAGCTTTCTTT. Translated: CASRRQGANTEAFF.

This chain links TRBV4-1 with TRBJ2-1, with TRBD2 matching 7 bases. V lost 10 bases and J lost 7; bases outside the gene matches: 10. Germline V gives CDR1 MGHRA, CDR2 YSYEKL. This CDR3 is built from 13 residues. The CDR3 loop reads CATREAWGNEQFF. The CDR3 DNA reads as TGCGCCACCCGGGAGGCCTGGGGAAATGAGCAGTTCTTC.